Following are 24 T cell receptor beta chains from one sample sequenced in a study of Ad26.COV2.S vaccination and SARS-CoV-2 variants. The method was immunoSEQ multiplex PCR; TCRdb's version includes in-frame clones alone and lacks a portion of them. The table lists a few hundred thousand clones, 80% to 90% of them singletons. As to treatment: about 20 received Ad26.COV2.S at low or high dose, single or two shots; 5 received placebo; per-sample allocation not given. Sampling was done on day 63 after the first vaccine or placebo injection. The sample was peripheral blood, taken in a trial of Ad26.COV2.S vaccine versus placebo. Receptor source: a person between 18 and 59 years old who received the Ad26.COV2.S COVID-19 vaccine or a placebo.

Of note for this clone: Other DNA sequences of this sample code for an identical CDR3. For the CDR3, the DNA is TGTGCCAGCAGTTTGGGTAGGGGAACTGAAGCTTTCTTT. Residues: CASSLGRGTEAFF. This chain links TRBV12-3 or TRBV12-4 with TRBJ1-1, with D tentatively TRBD1 (5 bases). This CDR3 has 13 residues. The V and J ends lost 3 bases and 5 bases respectively, with 10 bases between them.

The chain has TRBV6-2 or TRBV6-3 and TRBJ1-5; tentatively, D is TRBD1 (5 bases). V lost 6 bases and J 5 bases, leaving 11 bases between the germline ends. Germline CDR1 reads MNHEY; CDR2 reads SVGEGT. The CDR3 sequence is 13 residues long. Written as DNA, the CDR3 is TGTGCCAGCAGCCCCGACAGCTATCAGCCCCAGCATTTT. Translated, it gives CASSPDSYQPQHF.

The rearrangement links TRBV2 to TRBJ2-2; D is unresolved. V shed 4 bases and J shed 6 bases, with 9 bases lying between them. Germline V gives CDR1 SNHLY, CDR2 FYNNEI. The CDR3 runs to 13 residues. CDR3 sequence: CASSARPAGELFF. The CDR3 DNA reads as TGTGCCAGCAGTGCCCGGCCCGCCGGGGAGCTGTTTTTT.

V gene TRBV6-2 or TRBV6-3 combines with J gene TRBJ2-1; 7 bases match TRBD1. Germline-derived CDR1 and CDR2 are MNHEY and SVGEGT. This CDR3 has 18 amino acids. V was clipped by 5 bases and J by 1 base; unmatched bases: 14. The CDR3: CASSEGTETTFSYNEQFF. The CDR3 region has the DNA TGTGCCAGCAGTGAGGGGACAGAGACGACCTTTTCCTACAATGAGCAGTTCTTC.

This clone appeared once. The chain uses TRBV13 and TRBJ2-3; 13 bases agree with TRBD2. The V and J ends lost 5 bases and 3 bases, in that order; junction bases with no gene match: 5. The CDR3 sequence is 16 residues long. Germline lookup yields CDR1 PRHDT and CDR2 FYEKMQ (reference sequence). The CDR3 loop is CASSRTSGGATDTQYF. DNA for the CDR3: TGTGCCAGCAGCCGAACTAGCGGGGGGGCGACAGATACGCAGTATTTT.

The chain combines TRBV11-2 with TRBJ1-6; the D is unclear. Trimming stripped 6 bases from V and 3 bases from J, with 6 bases between. The CDR3 covers 13 residues. Looked up from germline, CDR1 is SGHAT and CDR2 is FQNNGV. The CDR3 nucleotides are TGTGCCAGCAGTCCGAACTATAATTCACCCCTCCACTTT. As protein: CASSPNYNSPLHF.

The V gene is TRBV27, the J gene TRBJ2-3; D may match TRBD1 or TRBD2 (5 bases each). There are 16 residues in the CDR3. Germline V gene data show CDR1 as MNHEY and CDR2 as SMNVEV (reference sequence). Trimming removed 11 bases at V and 4 bases at J, with 25 bases between. The CDR3: CASRPLVWGKADTQYF. CDR3 sequence (DNA): TGTGCCTCCCGCCCTCTTGTATGGGGGAAAGCAGATACGCAGTATTTT.

V is TRBV6-5 and J is TRBJ2-1; D tentatively fits TRBD1 or TRBD2 (6 bases each). This CDR3 region has 16 residues. Between the trimmed V and J ends, which lost 0 bases and 9 bases, there was a span of 18 bases. Looked up from germline, CDR1 is MNHEY and CDR2 is SVGAGI. The CDR3 sequence is CASSYSSARGDREQFF. CDR3 nucleotides: TGTGCCAGCAGTTACTCGAGTGCTAGGGGGGACCGTGAGCAGTTCTTC.

The chain couples TRBV5-1 to TRBJ1-5, with D perhaps matching TRBD1 (5 bases). There are 15 residues in the CDR3. The V and J ends lost 4 bases and 7 bases respectively, with 18 bases between them. Germline values: CDR1 SGHRS, CDR2 YFSETQ. CDR3 amino acids: CASSPSGGNNQPQHF. The CDR3 coding sequence is TGCGCCAGCAGCCCTTCGGGGGGGAATAACCAGCCCCAGCATTTT.

The V gene is TRBV5-1, the J gene TRBJ1-5; no reliable D call. Germline V gene data show CDR1 as SGHRS and CDR2 as YFSETQ. The germline V and J ends were trimmed by 3 bases and 2 bases, with 9 bases remaining between them. The CDR3 totals 14 residues. The CDR3 DNA is TGCGCCAGCAGCTCTACAGACCGCAATCAGCCCCAGCATTTT. Protein: CASSSTDRNQPQHF.

This chain links TRBV10-2 with TRBJ1-6; 9 bases match TRBD1. CDR1 is WSHSY and CDR2 is SAAADI in the germline V gene. V was clipped by 3 bases and J by 10 bases; unmatched bases: 13. This CDR3 contains 17 residues. CDR3 region: CASSDSSGTGRRSPLHF. In DNA form, the CDR3 reads TGCGCCAGCAGTGACTCCTCCGGGACAGGGAGGCGATCACCCCTCCACTTT.

Points on this clone: The sample holds other DNA sequences that translate to the same CDR3. This sequence joins TRBV3-1 (or the pseudogene TRBV3-2) and TRBJ2-5; D remains ambiguous. Trimming removed 3 bases at V and 5 bases at J, with 7 bases between. CDR1 and CDR2 (germline): LGHDT, YNNKEL (reference sequence). The CDR3 is made up of 12 amino acids. Here the CDR3 reads CASSHPGETQYF. The CDR3 region has the DNA TGTGCCAGCAGCCACCCCGGGGAGACCCAGTACTTC.

This rearrangement joins TRBV5-1 to TRBJ1-4, with D possibly TRBD1 on 5 matching bases. The CDR3 has 16 amino acids. In germline, CDR1 is SGHRS, CDR2 YFSETQ. V lost 2 bases, J lost 7 bases, and 18 bases lay in between. This CDR3 reads CASSFSAGQGGEKLFF. The CDR3 bases are TGCGCCAGCAGCTTTTCGGCCGGCCAGGGTGGTGAAAAACTGTTTTTT. The complete variable domain, with remaining parts taken from reference TRBV5-1 and TRBJ1-4, reads KAGVTQTPRYLIKTRGQQVTLSCSPISGHRSVSWYQQTPGQGLQFLFEYFSETQRNKGNFPGRFSGRQFSNSRSEMNVSTLELGDSALYLCASSFSAGQGGEKLFFGSGTQLSVL.

The chain employs TRBV11-3 and TRBJ2-1; D is possibly TRBD2 (6 bases). The V end was cut by 6 bases, the J end by 0 bases, with 12 bases between. The germline CDR1 and CDR2 sequences are SGHNT and YENEEA. The CDR3 contains 15 residues. The chain's CDR3 is CASSSRAGSYNEQFF. In DNA, the CDR3 is TGTGCCAGCAGTTCTAGAGCGGGCTCCTACAATGAGCAGTTCTTC.

This clone has only a few counts. V gene TRBV5-1 combines with J gene TRBJ2-7, with TRBD1 as a possible D gene (5 bases). The germline CDR1 and CDR2 sequences are SGHRS and YFSETQ. This CDR3 is 16 amino acids long. The germline V and J ends were trimmed by 0 bases and 0 bases, with 13 bases remaining between them. The chain's CDR3 is CASSLVWQGGSYEQYF. CDR3 in DNA: TGCGCCAGCAGCTTGGTGTGGCAGGGTGGCTCCTACGAGCAGTACTTC.

This clone was observed a single time. The rearrangement links TRBV25-1 to TRBJ1-2; the D gene is possibly TRBD1 (6 bases). The germline V gene encodes CDR1 MGHDK and CDR2 SYGVNS. Trimming stripped 4 bases from V and 4 bases from J, with 7 bases between. The CDR3 sequence is 12 residues long. The CDR3 loop reads CASSARGYGYTF. CDR3 in DNA: TGTGCCAGCAGTGCCAGGGGCTATGGCTACACCTTC.

The chain uses TRBV6-5 and TRBJ2-1; D gene unclear. This CDR3 is built from 11 residues. CDR1 and CDR2 (germline): MNHEY, SVGAGI. Between the trimmed V and J ends, which lost 2 bases and 9 bases, there was a span of 5 bases. The CDR3 protein is CASSYRSEQFF. In DNA, the CDR3 is TGTGCCAGCAGTTACCGATCTGAGCAGTTCTTC.

The CDR3 is CASSLGQLNSPLHF. CDR3 in DNA: TGCGCCAGCAGCCTGGGACAGCTTAATTCACCCCTCCACTTT. V and J are TRBV4-1 and TRBJ1-6; 7 bases map to TRBD1. CDR3 length equals 14 residues. Germline V gene sequence: CDR1 MGHRA, CDR2 YSYEKL. V lost 4 bases, J lost 6 bases, and 3 bases stayed unmatched.

V and J are TRBV7-6 and TRBJ2-5, with TRBD2 as a possible D gene (6 bases). The CDR3 runs 15 residues. Germline V gene sequence: CDR1 SGHVS, CDR2 FNYEAQ. V lost 3 bases and J 5 bases, leaving 16 bases between the germline ends. The CDR3 DNA reads TGTGCCAGCAGCTTCGATAGCGGACCCTCCGAGACCCAGTACTTC. Protein sequence: CASSFDSGPSETQYF.

The chain links TRBV28 to TRBJ1-1; no clear D. The CDR3 length is 11 residues. Germline loops: CDR1 MDHEN, CDR2 SYDVKM. V lost 3 bases, J lost 10 bases, and 9 bases lay in between. This chain's CDR3 is CASSLLEAAFF. Written as DNA, the CDR3 is TGTGCCAGCAGTTTGCTAGAGGCAGCTTTCTTT.

The chain employs TRBV29-1 and TRBJ2-7; D may be TRBD1 (6 bases). CDR3 length: 12 amino acids. The V gene's germline CDR1 is SQVTM and CDR2 ANQGSEA. Trimming cost V 6 bases and J 4 bases, with 13 bases left between them. This chain's CDR3 is CSVGQGTYEQYF. CDR3 DNA: TGCAGCGTGGGGCAGGGGACGTACGAGCAGTACTTC.

The V and J genes are TRBV3-1 (or the pseudogene TRBV3-2) and TRBJ2-7, with a weak D call TRBD2 (5 bases). This CDR3 has 15 amino acids. V lost 1 base and J lost 0, with 10 bases in between. Germline V gene sequence: CDR1 LGHDT, CDR2 YNNKEL (reference sequence). The CDR3 loop is CASSQVRGPSYEQYF. For the CDR3, the DNA is TGTGCCAGCAGCCAAGTGCGCGGGCCCTCCTACGAGCAGTACTTC.

On this clone: Distinct nucleotide sequences in the sample also encode this CDR3. This sequence joins TRBV18 and TRBJ1-5; the match to TRBD1 covers 7 bases. V lost 1 base and J lost 1; bases outside the gene matches: 4. This CDR3 contains 16 residues. In germline, CDR1 is KGHSH, CDR2 LQKENI. CDR3 amino acids: CASSPQGAGSNQPQHF. The CDR3 nucleotides read TGTGCCAGCTCACCACAGGGGGCGGGAAGCAATCAGCCCCAGCATTTT.

In this sample, this clone turned up once. The rearrangement uses TRBV18 and TRBJ1-1; a weak D match, TRBD1 (6 bases). Trimming pared 6 bases from V and 3 bases from J, leaving 14 bases between. CDR3 length equals 14 residues. The germline CDR1 and CDR2 sequences are KGHSH and LQKENI. The CDR3 DNA follows: TGTGCCAGCTCGCAAGGGGGGGGATACACTGAAGCTTTCTTT. It translates to CASSQGGGYTEAFF.